These T cell receptor beta chains were read from a single sample in a study of tumour-infiltrating T cells in Burkitt lymphoma. The protocol was immunoSEQ multiplex PCR, while the TCRdb copy is restricted to in-frame clones and leaves out a portion. Of thousands of clones listed, approximately 83% were seen once; the top ten hold around 5.8%. What was sequenced was tumor tissue. These receptors all come from a human donor with diffuse large B-cell lymphoma. Each CDR3 is given with its conserved first and last residue. A D gene is named only where the DNA matches it firmly. The size entry is marked missing in some rows and otherwise reads once, few, many or a size class.

TRBJ2-7 | TRBD2 | . | TRBV7-8 | CASSAGLAGTYEQYF | TGTGCCAGCAGCGCGGGACTAGCGGGAACATACGAGCAGTACTTC
TRBJ2-4 | TRBD2 | . | TRBV19 | CASSSGSLGDIQYF | TGTGCCAGTAGTAGCGGGAGTCTCGGGGACATTCAGTACTTC
TRBJ1-1 | . | . | TRBV6-6 | CASSYSKGSTEAFF | TGTGCCAGCAGTTACTCAAAGGGGAGCACTGAAGCTTTCTTT
TRBJ2-1 | TRBD2 | . | TRBV4-3 | CASSQLAASYNEQFF | TGCGCCAGCAGCCAGCTAGCGGCCTCCTACAATGAGCAGTTCTTC
TRBJ1-1 | . | . | TRBV7-9 | CASSLDGGRGTEAFF | TGTGCCAGCAGCTTAGATGGGGGGCGAGGTACTGAAGCTTTCTTT
TRBJ2-7 | . | . | TRBV4-1 | CASSQAYEQYF | TGCGCCAGCAGCCAGGCCTACGAGCAGTACTTC
TRBJ2-5 | . | once | TRBV20-1 | CSAGSGETQYF | TGCAGTGCAGGAAGCGGGGAGACCCAGTACTTC
TRBJ2-1 | . | . | TRBV7-6 | CASSLGSPYNEQFF | TGTGCCAGCAGCTTAGGGTCCCCCTACAATGAGCAGTTCTTC
TRBJ2-3 | TRBD2 | . | TRBV6-1 | CASSERTSGGTDTQYF | TGTGCCAGCAGTGAACGGACTAGCGGGGGAACAGATACGCAGTATTTT
TRBJ2-3 | . | . | TRBV19 | CASSILESADTQYF | TGTGCCAGTAGTATCCTCGAGTCTGCAGATACGCAGTATTTT
TRBJ1-2 | . | . | TRBV7-8 | CASSLANYGYTF | TGTGCCAGCAGCTTAGCTAACTATGGCTACACCTTC
TRBJ2-7 | TRBD1 | . | TRBV7-9 | CASLGQAFHEQYF | TGTGCCAGCCTGGGACAGGCTTTCCACGAGCAGTACTTC
TRBJ2-1 | . | . | TRBV4-3 | CASSQEELVDNEQFF | TGCGCCAGCAGCCAAGAAGAACTAGTTGACAATGAGCAGTTCTTC
TRBJ2-3 | . | . | TRBV7-2 | CASSLDGLVDTQYF | TGTGCCAGCAGCTTAGATGGACTTGTAGATACGCAGTATTTT
TRBJ2-3 | . | . | TRBV7-6 | CASSLWGTTSTDTQYF | TGTGCCAGCAGCTTATGGGGGACAACTAGCACAGATACGCAGTATTTT
TRBJ1-6 | . | . | TRBV5-6 | CASSLEPGRSPLHF | TGTGCCAGCAGCTTGGAACCAGGGAGATCACCCCTCCACTTT
TRBJ2-7 | . | . | TRBV21-1 | CASSKECRGVYSYEQYF | TGTGCCAGCAGCAAAGAATGCAGAGGGGTTTACTCCTACGAGCAGTACTTC
TRBJ2-1 | . | . | TRBV25-1 | CASSESSDLREQFF | TGTGCCAGCAGTGAATCGTCCGACTTGAGAGAGCAGTTCTTC
TRBJ1-3 | . | once | TRBV6-6 | CASSSQLNTIYF | TGTGCCAGCAGTTCCCAGTTAAACACCATATATTTT
TRBJ1-2 | . | . | TRBV7-6 | CASSLVGSYGYTF | TGTGCCAGCAGCTTAGTGGGCTCTTATGGCTACACCTTC
TRBJ2-7 | . | . | TRBV5-1 | CASSLAHEQYF | TGCGCCAGCAGCTTGGCGCACGAGCAGTACTTC
TRBJ2-1 | . | . | TRBV10-3 | CATSQGNEQFF | TGTGCCACCTCCCAGGGGAATGAGCAGTTCTTC
TRBJ1-2 | . | . | TRBV6-6 | CASSLGRDLYGYTF | TGTGCCAGCAGTCTTGGACGAGACCTCTATGGCTACACCTTC
TRBJ2-5 | TRBD2 | . | TRBV15 | CATSNSGRRETQYF | TGTGCCACCAGCAATAGCGGGAGAAGGGAGACCCAGTACTTC
TRBJ1-3 | . | . | TRBV28 | CTSSDYMLSGNTIYF | TGTACCAGCAGTGACTACATGCTCTCTGGAAACACCATATATTTT
TRBJ1-2 | TRBD1 | . | TRBV7-3 | CASSPTGTNYGYTF | TGTGCCAGCAGCCCGACAGGGACGAACTATGGCTACACCTTC
TRBJ2-2 | TRBD2 | . | TRBV6-5 | CASTGTSGGELFF | TGTGCCAGCACCGGGACTAGCGGCGGGGAGCTGTTTTTT
TRBJ2-5 | TRBD2 | few | TRBV9 | CASSLGLAGGQETQYF | TGTGCCAGCAGCCTAGGACTAGCGGGGGGTCAAGAGACCCAGTACTTC
TRBJ1-4 | TRBD1 | . | TRBV2 | CASSEEGAGEKLFF | TGTGCCAGCAGTGAAGAGGGGGCTGGGGAAAAACTGTTTTTT
TRBJ2-1 | . | . | TRBV4-1 | CASSQVGRGGPPEQFF | TGCGCCAGCAGCCAAGTGGGGAGGGGGGGCCCCCCTGAGCAGTTCTTC
TRBJ1-3 | TRBD1 | . | TRBV30 | CARTGKNTIYF | TGTGCTAGGACAGGGAAAAACACCATATATTTT
TRBJ2-5 | . | . | TRBV11-2 | CASSLDGGSQWETQYF | TGTGCCAGCAGCTTAGATGGGGGGAGCCAGTGGGAGACCCAGTACTTC
TRBJ2-1 | TRBD2 | . | TRBV5-6 | CASSLAIVAGSNEQFF | TGTGCCAGCAGCTTGGCCATAGTAGCGGGATCAAATGAGCAGTTCTTC
TRBJ1-1 | TRBD1 | once | TRBV7-9 | CASSLGGGEGTEAFF | TGTGCCAGCAGCTTAGGAGGGGGCGAGGGAACTGAAGCTTTCTTT
TRBJ1-1 | . | . | TRBV18 | CASSLVEGANTEAFF | TGTGCCAGCTCACTCGTCGAGGGAGCGAACACTGAAGCTTTCTTT
TRBJ1-4 | TRBD1 | few | TRBV5-1 | CASSLEGQPNEKLFF | TGCGCCAGCAGCTTGGAGGGACAGCCTAATGAAAAACTGTTTTTT
TRBJ1-1 | . | . | TRBV9 | CASSVSGNTEAFF | TGTGCCAGCAGCGTTAGCGGGAACACTGAAGCTTTCTTT
TRBJ2-5 | . | . | TRBV23-1 | CASSQSPQEETQYF | TGCGCCAGCAGTCAATCGCCCCAGGAAGAGACCCAGTACTTC
TRBJ2-3 | . | . | TRBV21-1 | CASSKVGAGPGTDTQYF | TGTGCCAGCAGCAAAGTCGGCGCGGGACCCGGCACAGATACGCAGTATTTT
TRBJ2-3 | . | few | TRBV14 | CASSQDLRDTQYF | TGTGCCAGCAGCCAAGATCTTAGAGATACGCAGTATTTT
TRBJ2-1 | . | few | TRBV30 | CAWSVPNRGSEQFF | TGTGCCTGGAGTGTACCGAACCGGGGTTCTGAGCAGTTCTTC
TRBJ1-4 | TRBD1 | . | TRBV20-1 | CSAPRGEKLFF | TGCAGTGCACCCAGGGGGGAAAAACTGTTTTTT
TRBJ2-1 | . | . | TRBV29-1 | CSVETPRGWEQFF | TGCAGCGTTGAAACTCCCCGAGGTTGGGAGCAGTTCTTC
TRBJ2-1 | TRBD1 | . | TRBV5-6 | CASSFRTYRGRGGEQFF | TGTGCCAGCAGCTTTAGGACTTACAGGGGGCGCGGAGGTGAGCAGTTCTTC
TRBJ2-7 | . | once | TRBV27 | CASSLDPTYEQYF | TGTGCCAGCAGTTTAGACCCCACCTACGAGCAGTACTTC
TRBJ1-2 | . | few | TRBV28 | CASNTQRGQDYGYTF | TGTGCCAGCAATACTCAACGGGGGCAGGACTATGGCTACACCTTC
TRBJ2-5 | . | . | TRBV11-2 | CASSLEGRSQETQYF | TGTGCCAGCAGCTTAGAGGGGAGAAGTCAGGAGACCCAGTACTTC
TRBJ1-6 | . | . | TRBV7-6 | CASSHGLDSPLHF | TGTGCCAGCAGCCATGGTTTGGATTCACCCCTCCACTTT
TRBJ1-2 | . | . | TRBV7-9 | CASSLVLVPGYTF | TGTGCCAGCAGCTTAGTCCTAGTCCCTGGCTACACCTTC
TRBJ2-1 | TRBD2 | . | TRBV7-9 | CASGTSGRDEQFF | TGTGCCAGCGGGACTAGCGGGAGAGATGAGCAGTTCTTC
TRBJ2-3 | TRBD1 | . | TRBV9 | CASSVGGTGGGDTQYF | TGTGCCAGCAGCGTAGGAGGGACAGGGGGTGGAGATACGCAGTATTTT
TRBJ1-2 | . | . | TRBV6-5 | CASRGGKGYTF | TGTGCCAGCAGGGGGGGTAAGGGCTACACCTTC
TRBJ2-7 | . | . | TRBV9 | CASSAGDGPYEQYF | TGTGCCAGCAGCGCCGGGGACGGCCCCTACGAGCAGTACTTC